Listed below are T cell receptor beta chains from one sample, sequenced in a study of shared clonotypes between healthy human individuals. Measured with immunoSEQ multiplex PCR; TCRdb has only the in-frame clones, and not every one. The sample gives nearly 2 million clones, less than 95% of which show up once; around 1.2% is in the top ten. Input material: naive CD8+ T cells sorted from blood. The receptors here all came from a man between 18 and 29 years old in good health. Both conserved end residues are part of each CDR3. The D gene is left open where the match is weak. Size is omitted from some rows. Given values are once, few, many or a class for expanded clones.

d_gene | j_gene | abundance | v_gene | CDR3nt | CDR3aa
. | TRBJ2-5 | once | TRBV19 | TGTGCCAGTAGTCGAATTACAGGCACCCAAGAGACCCAGTACTTC | CASSRITGTQETQYF
. | TRBJ1-2 | . | TRBV10-3 | TGTGCCATCAGGGCCGGGAGCACTAACTATGGCTACACCTTC | CAIRAGSTNYGYTF
. | TRBJ1-2 | . | TRBV2 | TGTGCCAGCATCGATGGGGAGAACTATGGCTACACCTTC | CASIDGENYGYTF
. | TRBJ1-1 | . | TRBV2 | TGTGCCAGCAGTGAGTCTCGGGGGGCAGTTGAAGCTTTCTTT | CASSESRGAVEAFF
. | TRBJ1-2 | . | TRBV7-9 | TGTGCCAGCAGCGATGCCCGCGGCTACACCTTC | CASSDARGYTF
. | TRBJ1-5 | . | TRBV5-4 | TGTGCCAGCAGCTTGGACCGAGGAAGCAATCAGCCCCAGCATTTT | CASSLDRGSNQPQHF
TRBD1 | TRBJ2-2 | . | TRBV6-6 | TGTGCCAGCAACCCGACAGGGCTAAACACCGGGGAGCTGTTTTTT | CASNPTGLNTGELFF
. | TRBJ2-1 | . | TRBV4-1 | TGCGCCAGCAGCCAAGGCGGGATTGAACGGTTCTTC | CASSQGGIERFF
TRBD1 | TRBJ1-1 | . | TRBV6-5 | TGTGCCAGCAGCCGCGACAGGGACACTGAAGCTTTCTTT | CASSRDRDTEAFF
. | TRBJ2-7 | . | TRBV9 | TGTGCCAGCAGCCTACGACAGAACTACGAGCAGTACTTC | CASSLRQNYEQYF
. | TRBJ2-7 | once | TRBV6-1 | TGTGCCAGCAGTGAAGGGAACGAGCAGTACTTC | CASSEGNEQYF
TRBD1 | TRBJ2-3 | . | TRBV6-4 | TGTGCCAGCAGACGGACAGGGGGCCGGGATACGCAGTATTTT | CASRRTGGRDTQYF
. | TRBJ1-1 | . | TRBV30 | TGTGCCTCGGGGGGGGAAAGGGGAACTGAAGCTTTCTTT | CASGGERGTEAFF
. | TRBJ1-1 | . | TRBV12-5 | TGTGCTAGTGGTCCGGGGGCGGGGGAAGCTTTCTTT | CASGPGAGEAFF
TRBD1 | TRBJ1-1 | . | TRBV4-1 | TGCGCCAGCAGCCAGGTACAGGGGACGACTGAAGCTTTCTTT | CASSQVQGTTEAFF
TRBD2 | TRBJ2-7 | . | TRBV27 | TGTGCCAGCAGTCCCTCAGCGGGAGGGCAATGGGAGCAGTACTTC | CASSPSAGGQWEQYF
. | TRBJ2-2 | . | TRBV5-1 | TGCGCCAGCAGCTTGGTCGGGGTGAACACCGGGGAGCTGTTTTTT | CASSLVGVNTGELFF
. | TRBJ1-5 | . | TRBV6-6 | TGTGCCAGGGGCCCAAAAGATCATTTT | CARGPKDHF
TRBD1 | TRBJ2-2 | . | TRBV9 | TGTGCCAGCACAGGGGGAACCGGGGAGCTGTTTTTT | CASTGGTGELFF
. | TRBJ1-2 | once | TRBV2 | TGTGCCATCGAGGACGGAGCCTATGGCTACACCTTC | CAIEDGAYGYTF
TRBD1 | TRBJ2-7 | . | TRBV27 | TGTGCCAGCAGTCCATTAGGACAGGCCACCTACGAGCAGTACTTC | CASSPLGQATYEQYF
TRBD2 | TRBJ2-7 | . | TRBV14 | TGTGCCAGCAGCCAAGGAGGCCCTAGCGGGAGTTCCGAGCAGTACTTC | CASSQGGPSGSSEQYF
TRBD1 | TRBJ1-1 | . | TRBV6-6 | TGTGCCAGCAGTTATATACAGGGGAAAGGGACTGAAGCTTTCTTT | CASSYIQGKGTEAFF
. | TRBJ2-5 | . | TRBV5-6 | TGTGCCAGCAGCGTAGCGGAGTGGGGGGAGACCCAGTACTTC | CASSVAEWGETQYF
. | TRBJ1-6 | few | TRBV6-5 | TGTGCCAGCAGCGGACAGTCGGATTCACCCCTCCACTTT | CASSGQSDSPLHF
TRBD2 | TRBJ2-3 | . | TRBV10-3 | TGTGCCATCAGTGGGACTAGCGGACTCACAGATACGCAGTATTTT | CAISGTSGLTDTQYF
TRBD2 | TRBJ2-1 | . | TRBV28 | TGTGCCAGCAGTTACCAAACTAGCGCTCTCTACAATGAGCAGTTCTTC | CASSYQTSALYNEQFF
. | TRBJ1-2 | . | TRBV30 | TGTGCCGCTCCCCCGGGCCCCTATGGCTACACCTTC | CAAPPGPYGYTF
. | TRBJ2-1 | . | TRBV5-4 | TGTGCCAGCAGCTTAGGGTCGGGCAGAACCTACAATGAGCAGTTCTTC | CASSLGSGRTYNEQFF
TRBD1 | TRBJ2-5 | . | TRBV28 | TGTGCCAGCACCTTTCCGACAGGGGTTGGCATTGAGACCCAGTACTTC | CASTFPTGVGIETQYF
. | TRBJ2-1 | . | TRBV30 | TGTGCCTGGAGTAGGGGGGAGGGCCCCAATGAGCAGTTCTTC | CAWSRGEGPNEQFF
. | TRBJ2-7 | . | TRBV10-3 | TGTGCCATCAGTGAGCCGACAGGAAACCCCTACGAGCAGTACTTC | CAISEPTGNPYEQYF
TRBD1 | TRBJ1-1 | . | TRBV28 | TGTGCCAGCAGTTCACGGACAGGGGGTACTGAAGCTTTCTTT | CASSSRTGGTEAFF
TRBD2 | TRBJ2-1 | . | TRBV27 | TGTGCCAGCAGTTTCTCCGTCGGGAGGGCATACAATGAGCAGTTCTTC | CASSFSVGRAYNEQFF
. | TRBJ1-5 | few | TRBV6-5 | TGTGCCAGCAACAGCCTAGGGGGGGATCAGCCCCAGCATTTT | CASNSLGGDQPQHF
TRBD2 | TRBJ2-5 | . | TRBV7-2 | TGTGCCAGCAGCTTAGTTGTACTAGCGGAAAAAGAGACCCAGTACTTC | CASSLVVLAEKETQYF
. | TRBJ1-5 | . | TRBV5-1 | TGCGCCAGCAGGGAGGGGTTGGGGGCAGGTCAGCCCCAGCATTTT | CASREGLGAGQPQHF
. | TRBJ1-1 | . | TRBV9 | TGTGCCAGCAGCGGAGGGGGTTTGGAAGCTTTCTTT | CASSGGGLEAFF
. | TRBJ2-5 | . | TRBV11-2 | TGTGCCAGCAGCTTTGGGCGGCAAGAGACCCAGTACTTC | CASSFGRQETQYF
TRBD2 | TRBJ2-3 | . | TRBV28 | TGTGCCAGCAGTTCCTGGACTAGCGTCCCTAGCACAGATACGCAGTATTTT | CASSSWTSVPSTDTQYF
. | TRBJ2-7 | . | TRBV7-9 | TGTGCCAGCAGCTTAGGCGGGATCGAGCAGTACTTC | CASSLGGIEQYF
TRBD2 | TRBJ2-7 | once | TRBV5-6 | TGTGCCAGCAGCCTCGGACTAGCGGGAGAAAGCTCCTACGAGCAGTACTTC | CASSLGLAGESSYEQYF
. | TRBJ1-2 | . | TRBV7-9 | TGTGCCAGCAGCTTAGCCGTGGGGGACGGCTACACCTTC | CASSLAVGDGYTF
TRBD2 | TRBJ2-7 | . | TRBV12-5 | TGTGCTAGTGGTCTAGCGGGAGAGGGCGGCTACGAGCAGTACTTC | CASGLAGEGGYEQYF
TRBD2 | TRBJ2-5 | . | TRBV5-4 | TGTGCCAGCAGCCCGTGGACTAGCGGGAGGGCCGAGGAAGAGACCCAGTACTTC | CASSPWTSGRAEEETQYF
TRBD1 | TRBJ2-7 | . | TRBV4-1 | TGCGCCAGCAGTCTCACCGGGACAGGGGAGTGGGAGCAGTACTTC | CASSLTGTGEWEQYF
. | TRBJ2-5 | . | TRBV2 | TGTGCCACCTCAACCGGACTATTAAGCCAAGAGACCCAGTACTTC | CATSTGLLSQETQYF
. | TRBJ2-2 | . | TRBV6-5 | TGTGCCAGCAGCCTCTCCGGGGCCACCGGGGAGCTGTTTTTT | CASSLSGATGELFF
. | TRBJ2-7 | once | TRBV4-3 | TGCGCCAGCAGCCAAGATCGAGGTTACGAGCAGTACTTC | CASSQDRGYEQYF
. | TRBJ2-7 | . | TRBV6-1 | TGTGCCAGCAGTGACGGTCCCTCAGACTACGAGCAGTACTTC | CASSDGPSDYEQYF
. | TRBJ2-5 | . | TRBV6-5 | TGTGCCAGCAGTTACTTCCTGGGAGGGGGAGAGACCCAGTACTTC | CASSYFLGGGETQYF
. | TRBJ2-2 | . | TRBV6-6 | TGTGCCAGCAGAGGCAGGAACACCGGGGAGCTGTTTTTT | CASRGRNTGELFF
TRBD2 | TRBJ2-1 | . | TRBV11-2 | TGTGCCAGCAGCTTAGACGCGGGAGTCTACAATGAGCAGTTCTTC | CASSLDAGVYNEQFF
. | TRBJ2-7 | . | TRBV4-1 | TGCGCCAGCAGCAGGTCCTTATTATACGAGCAGTACTTC | CASSRSLLYEQYF
. | TRBJ2-6 | once | TRBV13 | TGTGCCAGCAGCCGTTGGGAGTCTGGGGCCAACGTCCTGACTTTC | CASSRWESGANVLTF